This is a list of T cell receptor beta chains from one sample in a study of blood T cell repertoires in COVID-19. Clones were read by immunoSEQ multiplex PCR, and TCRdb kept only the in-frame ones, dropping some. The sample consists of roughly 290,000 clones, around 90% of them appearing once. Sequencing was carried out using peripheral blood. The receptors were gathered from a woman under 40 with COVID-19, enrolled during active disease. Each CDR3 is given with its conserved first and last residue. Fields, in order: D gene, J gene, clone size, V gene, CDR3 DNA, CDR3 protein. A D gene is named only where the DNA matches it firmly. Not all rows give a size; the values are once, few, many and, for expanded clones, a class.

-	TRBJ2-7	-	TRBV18	TGTGCCAGCTCAGGGACACCAGCCCACTACGAGCAGTACTTC	CASSGTPAHYEQYF
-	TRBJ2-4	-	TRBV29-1	TGCAGCGTGGGGGAGGTAAACATTCAGTACTTC	CSVGEVNIQYF
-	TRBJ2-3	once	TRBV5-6	TGTGCCAGCAGCACCAGGACGGGATGGGGTACAGATACGCAGTATTTT	CASSTRTGWGTDTQYF
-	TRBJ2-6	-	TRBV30	TGTGCCTGGAGTACCCGACTAGGGCGCTCTGGGGCCAACGTCCTGACTTTC	CAWSTRLGRSGANVLTF
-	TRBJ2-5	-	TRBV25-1	TGTGCCAGCTCCGGGCAGGGTGAGACCCAGTACTTC	CASSGQGETQYF
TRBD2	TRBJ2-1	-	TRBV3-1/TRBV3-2	TGTGCCAGCAGCCGCGGGAGGGGCAATGAGCAGTTCTTC	CASSRGRGNEQFF
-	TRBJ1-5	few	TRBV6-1	TGTGCCAGCAGTGAAGGGCGGGGATCGGGCAATCAGCCCCAGCATTTT	CASSEGRGSGNQPQHF
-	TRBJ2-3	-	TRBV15	TGTGCCACCAGCAGAGCTATCAGGGCTGACACAGATACGCAGTATTTT	CATSRAIRADTDTQYF
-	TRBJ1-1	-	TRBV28	TGTGCCAGCAGTTTAGATTTTTCCGCTATGAACACTGAAGCTTTCTTT	CASSLDFSAMNTEAFF
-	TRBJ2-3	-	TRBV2	TGTGCCAGCACCCTAAGAAGCGGGCTAGTGGGAGATACGCAGTATTTT	CASTLRSGLVGDTQYF
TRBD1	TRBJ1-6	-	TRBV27	TGTGCCAGCAGTTGGGGACAGGGATATAATTCACCCCTCCACTTT	CASSWGQGYNSPLHF
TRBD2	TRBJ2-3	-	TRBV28	TGTGCCAGCAGTCCCGGGGGGATCACAGATACGCAGTATTTT	CASSPGGITDTQYF
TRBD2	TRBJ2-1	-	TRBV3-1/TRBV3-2	TGTGCCAGCAGCCAAGTTACTAGCGGGAGGGGCCCCTACAATGAGCAGTTCTTC	CASSQVTSGRGPYNEQFF
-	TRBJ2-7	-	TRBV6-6	TGTGCCAGCAGGTCGGCTAGCGACGAGCAGTACTTC	CASRSASDEQYF
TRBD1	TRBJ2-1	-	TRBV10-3	TGTGCCATCAGCCTCCCGGGACAGGGAAGAATGAATGAGCAGTTCTTC	CAISLPGQGRMNEQFF
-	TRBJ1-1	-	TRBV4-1	TGCGCCAGCAGCCAAGATTCTCCCCCTTTGAACACTGAAGCTTTCTTT	CASSQDSPPLNTEAFF
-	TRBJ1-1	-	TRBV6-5	TGTGCCAGCAGAGTTACAATTCTCTTGAACACTGAAGCTTTCTTT	CASRVTILLNTEAFF
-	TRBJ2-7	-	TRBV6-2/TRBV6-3	TGTGCCAGCAGTTTCCAGGAACCCTCCCCCTACGAGCAGTACTTC	CASSFQEPSPYEQYF
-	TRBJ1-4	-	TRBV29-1	TGCAGCGCAGGCCGCGGTGAAAAACTGTTTTTT	CSAGRGEKLFF
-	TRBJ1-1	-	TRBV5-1	TGCGCCAGCAGCTTTACAAGATCGAACACTGAAGCTTTCTTT	CASSFTRSNTEAFF
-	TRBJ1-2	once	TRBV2	TGTGCCAGCAGTGAAGTATCGACGGAGTATGGCTACACCTTC	CASSEVSTEYGYTF
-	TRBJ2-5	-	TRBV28	TGTGCCAGCAGTCATCCCCAGTCCCAAGAGACCCAGTACTTC	CASSHPQSQETQYF
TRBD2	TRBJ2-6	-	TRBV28	TGTGCCAGCAGTCTGGGGGGACTAGCGGTCTCTGGGGCCAACGTCCTGACTTTC	CASSLGGLAVSGANVLTF
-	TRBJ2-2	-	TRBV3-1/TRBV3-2	TGTGCCAGCAGCCAACAGCTAGCCGGGGAGCTGTTTTTT	CASSQQLAGELFF
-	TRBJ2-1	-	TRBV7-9	TGTGCCAGCAGCGCACTAGCAGCCTACAATGAGCAGTTCTTC	CASSALAAYNEQFF
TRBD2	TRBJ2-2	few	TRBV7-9	TGTGCCAGCAGTCAAACTAGCGGGAGGGGAACCGGGGAGCTGTTTTTT	CASSQTSGRGTGELFF
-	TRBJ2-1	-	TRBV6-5	TGTGCCAGCTGGGGAGCGGGCTCCTACAATGAGCAGTTCTTC	CASWGAGSYNEQFF
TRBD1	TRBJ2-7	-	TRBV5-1	TGCGCCAGCAGCCCGACAGGGTTCGACGAGCAGTACTTC	CASSPTGFDEQYF
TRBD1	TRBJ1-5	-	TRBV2	TGTGCCAGCAGTGAAGCGCGGGGACAGGGGCATCAGCCCCAGCATTTT	CASSEARGQGHQPQHF
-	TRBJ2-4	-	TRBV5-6	TGTGCCAGCAGCTTGTTACCGGGTGACAAAAACATTCAGTACTTC	CASSLLPGDKNIQYF